These 13 T cell receptor beta chains were all obtained from the same sample, sequenced in a study of vaccination effects on CD4 cells after COVID-19. Their specific antigens are unknown. Peptide-pool stimulation followed by sequencing identified expanded antigen-specific CD4+ clonotypes in the ViraFEST assay. Cells that had been cultured for 10 days were the source of isolated CD4+ T cells. SARS-CoV-2 infected the person between March and December 2020, as confirmed by PCR. Assay used: immunoSEQ multiplex PCR; TCRdb lists only in-frame clones, some missing. The sample lists tens of thousands of clones, around 75% seen once, with about 35% in the top ten. The sequenced sample was CD4+ T cells from PBMCs cultured with a peptide pool, obtained before COVID-19 vaccination. The receptor source for this set is a human donor who had a prior SARS-CoV-2 infection.

This clone has a single count. V is TRBV20-1 and J is TRBJ2-7; 8 bases are a match to TRBD1. Germline V gene sequence: CDR1 DFQATT, CDR2 SNEGSKA (reference sequence). This CDR3 is 13 amino acids long. V shed 5 bases, J shed 2 bases, and the junction held 5 bases outside the gene matches. The CDR3 sequence is CSARAQGAYEQYF. CDR3 nucleotide sequence: TGCAGTGCTCGTGCACAGGGGGCCTACGAGCAGTACTTC.

The V and J genes are TRBV5-1 and TRBJ1-4; 8 bases are shared with TRBD1. Germline values: CDR1 SGHRS, CDR2 YFSETQ. V lost 4 bases, J lost 8 bases, and 7 bases stayed unmatched. The CDR3 covers 14 residues. DNA for the CDR3: TGCGCCAGCAGCCAGCAGGGGGCAGGGGAAAAACTGTTTTTT. This encodes CASSQQGAGEKLFF. Together with reference TRBV5-1 and TRBJ1-4, the CDR3 gives the full variable domain: KAGVTQTPRYLIKTRGQQVTLSCSPISGHRSVSWYQQTPGQGLQFLFEYFSETQRNKGNFPGRFSGRQFSNSRSEMNVSTLELGDSALYLCASSQQGAGEKLFFGSGTQLSVL.

This clone was detected only a few times. The chain recombines TRBV6-1 with TRBJ1-2; D unresolved. Trimming left V 1 base short and J 8 bases short, with 11 bases between. Per the germline V gene, CDR1 is MNHNS and CDR2 is SASEGT. The length of the CDR3 is 13 residues. The CDR3, as DNA: TGTGCCAGCAGTGAAGGTCCCCTCCTAGGCTACACCTTC. Its protein product is CASSEGPLLGYTF.

This clone was observed a handful of times. The rearrangement joins TRBV29-1 to TRBJ2-3; 14 bases line up with TRBD2. The CDR3 runs to 16 residues. From germline, CDR1 is SQVTM and CDR2 ANQGSEA. The V and J ends lost 4 bases and 5 bases, in that order; junction bases with no gene match: 8. CDR3 sequence: CSVAGLAGEALDTQYF. CDR3 sequence (DNA): TGCAGCGTTGCGGGACTAGCGGGGGAGGCGTTAGATACGCAGTATTTT.

This clone came up a few times. Its ends do not fully match the called genes, so a read error is possible. V is TRBV3-1 (or the pseudogene TRBV3-2) and J is TRBJ2-4, with 11 bases aligning to TRBD2. The CDR3 is 16 amino acids. Germline lookup yields CDR1 LGHDT and CDR2 YNNKEL (reference sequence). CDR3 protein: CASSIGTSGERGVPHF. CDR3 DNA: TGTGCCAGCAGCATCGGGACTAGCGGTGAGAGAGGGGTGCCGCACTTC.

In DNA, the CDR3 is TGTGCCAGCAGCTCACGATGGGGGATTGATCAGCCCCAGCATTTT. As protein: CASSSRWGIDQPQHF. This chain links TRBV5-6 with TRBJ1-5, with a possible D match to TRBD1 (5 bases). Between the trimmed V and J ends, which lost 3 bases and 5 bases, there was a span of 15 bases. The germline gives CDR1 SGHDT, CDR2 YYEEEE. CDR3 length: 15 amino acids.

This clone was counted between two and nine times. V is TRBV5-1 and J is TRBJ2-3; D remains ambiguous. The CDR3 is 11 amino acids. Germline-derived CDR1 and CDR2 are SGHRS and YFSETQ. Deletions cut 5 bases from V and 4 bases from J, with 5 bases between. The CDR3 sequence: CASSSADTQYF. The CDR3 bases are TGCGCCAGCAGTTCCGCAGATACGCAGTATTTT.

This rearrangement joins TRBV6-5 to TRBJ2-3; D is ambiguous. This CDR3 has 13 amino acids. V lost 6 bases and J lost 3, with 10 bases in between. CDR1 is MNHEY, CDR2 SVGAGI, per germline. CDR3 region: CASSVVQTDTQYF. The CDR3 DNA is TGTGCCAGCAGCGTCGTGCAGACAGATACGCAGTATTTT.

The chain has TRBV18 and TRBJ1-5, with D maybe TRBD1 (5 bases). This CDR3 comprises 14 residues. Trimming took 6 bases from V and 0 from J, leaving 9 bases between them. CDR1 is KGHSH, CDR2 LQKENI, per germline. CDR3: CASSLRVSNQPQHF. The CDR3 DNA reads as TGTGCCAGCTCTCTCAGGGTTAGCAATCAGCCCCAGCATTTT.

The chain recombines TRBV5-1 with TRBJ2-2, with D possibly being TRBD2 (5 bases). CDR3 length: 16 amino acids. Germline assignment: CDR1 SGHRS and CDR2 YFSETQ. The V end was cut by 2 bases, the J end by 4 bases, with 15 bases between. DNA for the CDR3: TGCGCCAGCAGCTTTCGGGGATCCCGAACCACCGGGGAGCTGTTTTTT. The encoded protein is CASSFRGSRTTGELFF.

The chain couples TRBV2 to TRBJ2-3, with D perhaps TRBD1 (6 bases). The V end lost 6 bases, the J end lost 4 bases, and 14 bases lay between the germline ends. Germline CDR1 and CDR2: SNHLY and FYNNEI. The CDR3 consists of 14 residues. Written as DNA, the CDR3 is TGTGCCAGCAGGATAATTCAGGGGCCAGATACGCAGTATTTT. Amino acids: CASRIIQGPDTQYF.

The CDR3 here is CASSNGRDYSGNTIYF. CDR3 coding DNA: TGTGCCAGTAGTAACGGACGTGATTACTCTGGAAACACCATATATTTT. The chain links TRBV19 to TRBJ1-3, with unresolved D. Germline assignment: CDR1 LNHDA and CDR2 SQIVND (reference sequence). V was shortened by 4 bases and J by 0 bases, with 13 bases between the two germline ends. The CDR3 is 16 amino acids.

The V and J genes are TRBV10-1 and TRBJ2-1; D is perhaps TRBD1 (6 bases). V was clipped by 2 bases and J by 1 base, with 24 bases between them. In germline, CDR1 is WNHNN, CDR2 SYGVQD (reference sequence). The CDR3 spans 20 residues. CDR3 in DNA: TGCGCCAGCAGTGAGAGGGGGACAAGACATTTGGAAGCATCCTACAATGAGCAGTTCTTC. As protein: CASSERGTRHLEASYNEQFF.